The following is a T cell receptor beta chain sequence with its context. In this sample, this clonotype turned up many times. Its antigen has not been determined. Base qualities were left out, and no much larger clone turns up one base away. In the germline V gene, CDR1 corresponds to MGHRA and CDR2 to YSYEKL. V is pruned by 5 bases and J by 9 bases, leaving 31 bases of the junction without a gene match. Reading from cysteine to phenylalanine, the CDR3 counts 22 amino acids. Only CDR3 DNA is held: 66 bases, read in frame from base 1. The data were obtained in a study of T cell repertoires in cytomegalovirus infection (dated by TCRdb to between 2018 and 2020). Looking at the study overall: The peptide stimulations were aimed at well-studied HLA-B-restricted epitopes as well as recently identified HLA-C-restricted CMV epitopes, whose presentation resists viral immunomodulation. Donor HLA type was relevant to the analysis, because carriage of CMV infection together with the matching HLA type was indicated by public TCR beta signatures.

Sequencing relied on an Illumina HiSeq 1500. Through fastp at Q25 and MiXCR, TCRdb rebuilt clones from the public reads, retaining in-frame beta chains. Each entry is one CDR3 protein sequence, shown with its most common DNA and genes. The sample table holds around 89,000 distinct CDR3 sequences, of which less than 30% were seen once. The leading ten clones occupy about three quarters of the sample. Overall results and qualifications from the work: The ex vivo response was dominated by HLA-C-restricted CMV-specific TCR beta clonotypes, and the single most frequent clonotype in two of eight donors was supplied by these HLA-C-restricted clonotypes. In both this cohort and an independent cohort of several hundred donors, the cumulative frequency of public TCR beta family members distinguished carriers of CMV infection plus the relevant HLA type.

The treatment or condition label, as the study defines it: in vitro stimulation with specific CMV peptide epitopes to enrich CMV-specific T cells. This chain joins TRBV4-1 to TRBJ2-1; 10 middle bases align to TRBD2. The specimen comprised CD8+ T cells from cultured PBMCs, sampled from culture after CMV antigen stimulation. The TCR was taken from a human donor in good health (CMV status not recorded). Some clones in this sample may be carry-over from other donors' samples. The nucleotide sequence reads as follows: TGCGCCAGCAGCTTACGCGTTCTGGTCTTCGGACTAGCGGTCGGATTGGGGAGTGAGCAGTTCTTC. This encodes CASSLRVLVFGLAVGLGSEQFF.